This record looks at one T cell receptor beta chain sequence and its context. Those enrolled, adults aged roughly 18 to 95 years, came from roughly 22 US areas. Clinical history as reported by participants underpinned cohort assignment. Cohort 3 donors were reported recovered after two negative PCRs, clearance, or symptom resolution. This sample was included in a study of blood T cell repertoires in COVID-19. Original data processing: Amplification of reference gene primers was used by the study to estimate nucleated cell counts. The method was immunoSEQ multiplex PCR; TCRdb's version includes in-frame clones alone and lacks a portion of them. D and trimming were read from the DNA, whereas the V and J calls and clone size are those reported in that table. The table shows about 380,000 clones, with approximately 87% occurring only once. Sample: PBMCs or T cells enriched from blood (not recorded which). The TCR was taken from a man aged 25 to 40 who had recovered from COVID-19.

Here the CDR3 DNA reads TGTGCCAGCAGCTCTACAGCGAACACTGAAGCTTTCTTT. Protein product: CASSSTANTEAFF. J is TRBJ1-1 and V is TRBV5-4, with no clear D. The CDR3 length is 13 residues. Germline-derived CDR1 and CDR2 are SGHNT and YYREEE (reference sequence). Trimming stripped 3 bases from V and 1 base from J, with 7 bases between.